This paragraph covers one T cell receptor (beta chain) sequence. Preparation of the TCRbeta library involved a method that used unique molecular identifiers. TCRdb independently ran MiXCR on the PCR reads; one entry per CDR3 protein. The table has around 600,000 distinct CDR3 sequences, about 10% seen once. The data stem from a study of T-cell reconstitution after alpha-beta-depleted transplantation in children. The V gene end was trimmed by 4 bases and the J gene end by 3 bases; junction bases not matched to a gene: 6. The CDR3 totals 15 residues. The germline CDR1 and CDR2 sequences are SEHNR and FQNEAQ (reference sequence).

Material: PBMCs from the stem cell graft donor, obtained from the stem cell graft. The chain has TRBV7-9 and TRBJ2-5, with 9 positions matching TRBD1. This TCR was recovered from a human donor who donated a stem cell graft to a child with acute myeloid leukemia. The CDR3 nucleotides read TGTGCCAGCAGCTGGGGACAGGGCGATGAAGAGACCCAGTACTTC. Translation: CASSWGQGDEETQYF.